What follows are 28 T cell receptor beta chains derived from one specimen sequenced in a study of post-analysis software for immune sequencing data. Study-level findings and limits: Higher frequency in patients than in controls was seen for about five TRBV segments, with TRBV5-6, TRBV5-1 and TRBV20-1 among them.

Unique molecular identifiers were present in the TCR beta cDNA libraries. TCRdb reprocessed the PCR reads via MiXCR and lists one record per CDR3 protein. The sample shows approximately 770,000 distinct CDR3 sequences, approximately 44% of them seen only once. Their recognized antigens are unknown. The sample comprised blood. These receptors were obtained from a girl aged 5 to 17 with multiple sclerosis.

This chain connects TRBV2 to TRBJ2-5; 9 positions agree with TRBD1. The CDR3 consists of 15 residues. Looked up from germline, CDR1 is SNHLY and CDR2 is FYNNEI. J lost 11 bases, V lost 1 base, and 11 bases had no gene match. The CDR3 sequence is CASSEGMMDRGEQYF. The CDR3 nucleotides are TGTGCCAGCAGTGAAGGGATGATGGACAGGGGAGAGCAGTACTTC.

The CDR3 is CSARDNLISGLHNEQFF. Here the CDR3 DNA reads TGCAGTGCTAGAGATAATCTGATATCAGGGCTACACAATGAGCAGTTCTTC. The V call is TRBV20-1, the J call TRBJ2-1, with D perhaps matching TRBD1 (5 bases). Trimming took off 0 bases at V and 5 bases at J, with 20 bases between the two ends. The CDR3 loop spans 17 amino acids. Germline lookup yields CDR1 DFQATT and CDR2 SNEGSKA (reference sequence).

The chain is built from TRBV25-1 and TRBJ2-1; 8 nucleotides match TRBD2. CDR3 length: 15 amino acids. The V gene's germline CDR1 is MGHDK and CDR2 SYGVNS. The V segment lost 9 bases and the J segment 4 bases; nucleotides outside the gene matches: 11. This CDR3 reads CASSAGGPQYNEQFF. CDR3 in DNA: TGTGCCAGTTCGGCGGGAGGTCCCCAGTACAATGAGCAGTTCTTC.

This clonotype was detected many times. The rearrangement joins TRBV6-6 to TRBJ2-5; 8 nucleotides line up with TRBD1. The end of the DNA fits TRBJ2-7 better, so the J call may be wrong. Germline CDR1 and CDR2: MNHNY and SVGAGI (reference sequence). The CDR3 is 12 residues long. CDR3 residues: CASSSTGDEQYF. The CDR3, as DNA: TGTGCCAGCAGCTCGACAGGGGACGAGCAGTACTTC.

The gene calls are TRBV9 and TRBJ2-7; 10 bases align to TRBD1. This CDR3 comprises 15 residues. V was pared by 3 bases and J by 2 bases, with 5 bases of the junction left unmatched. The germline V gene encodes CDR1 SGDLS and CDR2 YYNGEE. CDR3 loop: CASSEAGTGAYEQYF. In DNA, the CDR3 is TGTGCCAGCAGCGAGGCCGGGACAGGGGCCTACGAGCAGTACTTC.

This clonotype has a single count. The chain has TRBV20-1 and TRBJ2-3; a weak D match, TRBD1 (5 bases). This CDR3 has 14 amino acids. V was pared by 5 bases and J by 0 bases, with 12 bases between. Germline CDR1 DFQATT, CDR2 SNEGSKA (reference sequence). As DNA, the CDR3 is TGCAGTGCTGATACAGGTTTTAGCACAGATACGCAGTATTTT. This encodes CSADTGFSTDTQYF.

The CDR3 protein is CSAPVRERSYNEQFF. CDR3 in DNA: TGCAGTGCTCCCGTGCGGGAGAGGTCCTACAATGAGCAGTTCTTC. The V and J genes are TRBV20-1 and TRBJ2-1, with 7 nucleotides matching TRBD2. The CDR3 has 15 amino acids. After removal of 5 bases from V and 1 base from J, the junction contained 8 bases not matched to a gene. Germline values: CDR1 DFQATT, CDR2 SNEGSKA (reference sequence).

This clonotype turned up a few times. The rearrangement links TRBV7-8 to TRBJ2-7, with D possibly being TRBD2 (6 bases). V dropped 6 bases and J dropped 3 bases, with 21 bases sitting between them. The CDR3 runs 16 residues. Germline loops: CDR1 SGHVS, CDR2 FQNEAQ. Here the CDR3 reads CASSRMGGPKGYEQYF. The CDR3, as DNA: TGTGCCAGCAGTCGCATGGGGGGACCAAAGGGCTACGAGCAGTACTTC.

The chain uses TRBV5-1 and TRBJ2-5; 9 positions match TRBD1. V dropped 2 bases and J dropped 0; count of bases not matched to a gene: 2. This CDR3 region has 15 residues. From germline, CDR1 is SGHRS and CDR2 YFSETQ. The DNA of the CDR3 is TGCGCCAGCAGCTTCGGGGACAGGGACCAAGAGACCCAGTACTTC. Translation: CASSFGDRDQETQYF. The whole variable domain, filled in from reference TRBV5-1 and TRBJ2-5, reads KAGVTQTPRYLIKTRGQQVTLSCSPISGHRSVSWYQQTPGQGLQFLFEYFSETQRNKGNFPGRFSGRQFSNSRSEMNVSTLELGDSALYLCASSFGDRDQETQYFGPGTRLLVL.

This chain connects TRBV28 to TRBJ2-7, with D possibly matching TRBD2 (6 bases). The CDR3 has 12 amino acids. Per germline, CDR1 MDHEN and CDR2 SYDVKM. V lost 8 bases and J 1 base, leaving 9 bases between the germline ends. CDR3 loop: CASRDLSYEQYF. CDR3 bases: TGTGCCAGCCGGGACTTATCCTACGAGCAGTACTTC. The full variable domain, its missing parts supplied by reference TRBV28 and TRBJ2-7, is DVKVTQSSRYLVKRTGEKVFLECVQDMDHENMFWYRQDPGLGLRLIYFSYDVKMKEKGDIPEGYSVSREKKERFSLILESASTNQTSMYLCASRDLSYEQYFGPGTRLTVT.

V and J are TRBV6-1 and TRBJ1-2; D is unresolved. The CDR3 loop spans 15 amino acids. The ends were cut back, 0 bases at V and 4 bases at J, with 12 bases in the middle. Looked up from germline, CDR1 is MNHNS and CDR2 is SASEGT. CDR3 loop: CASSEAVGPTYGYTF. The CDR3 nucleotides read TGTGCCAGCAGTGAAGCGGTTGGGCCGACCTATGGCTACACCTTC.

The chain has TRBV7-2 and TRBJ2-6, with a tentative D call TRBD2 (5 bases). Trimming removed 7 bases from V and 1 base from J, with 11 bases in between. The CDR3 has 15 amino acids. Germline CDR1 reads SGHTA; CDR2 reads FQGNSA. Written as DNA, the CDR3 is TGTGCCAGCACGCGGGTCAAATCTGGGGCCAACGTCCTGACTTTC. Its translation is CASTRVKSGANVLTF.

The chain couples TRBV7-6 to TRBJ1-1, with TRBD1 matching 9 bases. Trimming cost V 5 bases and J 3 bases; bases outside gene matches: 7. This CDR3 has 15 amino acids. Germline lookup yields CDR1 SGHVS and CDR2 FNYEAQ. The CDR3 DNA reads TGTGCCAGCAGCGACAGACAGGGGGAGGACACTGAAGCTTTCTTT. Its protein product is CASSDRQGEDTEAFF.

This sequence joins TRBV4-1 and TRBJ1-1, with 7 bases matching TRBD1. Per the germline V gene, CDR1 is MGHRA and CDR2 is YSYEKL. This CDR3 contains 15 residues. V lost 5 bases, J lost 0 bases, and 6 bases stayed unmatched. CDR3 sequence (DNA): TGCGCCAGCAGCTCCCCGGGACAGATGAACACTGAAGCTTTCTTT. Translated, it gives CASSSPGQMNTEAFF.

This chain links TRBV20-1 with TRBJ2-3, with 10 bases identical to TRBD2. Germline CDR1 DFQATT, CDR2 SNEGSKA (reference sequence). Trimming cost V 3 bases and J 5 bases; bases outside gene matches: 11. This CDR3 is 16 amino acids long. The CDR3 DNA is TGCAGTGCTAGGTCAGCGGGAGGGATGGTACAAGATACGCAGTATTTT. Residues: CSARSAGGMVQDTQYF.

This chain uses TRBV6-5 with TRBJ2-2; D gene ambiguous. This CDR3 contains 13 residues. Trimming left V 2 bases short and J 6 bases short, with 7 bases between. Germline V gives CDR1 MNHEY, CDR2 SVGAGI. The chain's CDR3 is CASSYQVSGELFF. CDR3 bases: TGTGCCAGCAGTTACCAGGTGTCCGGGGAGCTGTTTTTT.

This chain links TRBV28 with TRBJ2-5; tentative D call: TRBD1 (5 bases). The J call is uncertain, as TRBJ2-7 better fits the DNA end. The CDR3 length is 15 residues. Looked up from germline, CDR1 is MDHEN and CDR2 is SYDVKM. The CDR3 is CASSSPTPREGEQYF. The CDR3, as DNA: TGTGCCAGCAGTTCACCAACCCCCAGGGAAGGCGAGCAGTACTTC.

The rearrangement joins TRBV13 to TRBJ2-6; D not resolved. Germline assignment: CDR1 PRHDT and CDR2 FYEKMQ (reference sequence). Deletions cut 10 bases from V and 0 bases from J, with 16 bases between. The CDR3 has 16 amino acids. For the CDR3, the DNA is TGTGCCACCCTCACCGGTGGCCTCTCTGGGGCCAACGTCCTGACTTTC. Residues: CATLTGGLSGANVLTF.

J is TRBJ2-7 and V is TRBV6-2 or TRBV6-3, with D possibly TRBD1 on 6 matching bases. This CDR3 has 16 residues. V was shortened by 4 bases and J by 2 bases, with 18 bases between the two germline ends. Looked up from germline, CDR1 is MNHEY and CDR2 is SVGEGT. This chain's CDR3 is CASSCPTGSGTYEQYF. For the CDR3, the DNA is TGTGCCAGCAGTTGCCCCACAGGGAGTGGGACCTACGAGCAGTACTTC.

There are a few counts of this clonotype. V and J are TRBV6-1 and TRBJ1-1, with 7 bases lining up with TRBD1. Germline trimming cut 6 bases from V and 1 base from J; bases unmatched to any gene: 5. This CDR3 spans 14 amino acids. CDR1 and CDR2 from the germline V gene are MNHNS and SASEGT. The CDR3 here is CASSVGGPNTEAFF. The CDR3 coding sequence is TGTGCCAGCAGCGTAGGGGGCCCGAACACTGAAGCTTTCTTT.

This chain joins TRBV12-3 or TRBV12-4 and TRBJ1-1; 7 nucleotides agree with TRBD1. Trimming took 4 bases from V and 8 from J; bases not matched to a gene: 10. The CDR3 runs to 14 residues. DNA for the CDR3: TGTGCCAGCAGTTCTCGAGAAGGGGGCTCCGAAGCTTTCTTT. Protein sequence: CASSSREGGSEAFF.

This clonotype has just one count. The CDR3 does not close with the conserved phenylalanine or tryptophan, likely indicating a read error. The chain is built from TRBV12-3 or TRBV12-4 and TRBJ2-3; TRBD1 matches at 8 bases. The V and J ends lost 7 bases and 1 base, in that order; junction bases with no gene match: 4. The CDR3 sequence is 14 residues long. The CDR3 is CASKQGAGTDTQYL. The CDR3 coding sequence is TGTGCCAGCAAGCAGGGGGCTGGCACAGATACGCAGTATCTT.

This sequence joins TRBV24-1 and TRBJ2-3, with 9 bases fitting TRBD2. From germline, CDR1 is KGHDR and CDR2 SFDVKD. The CDR3 covers 14 residues. V was clipped by 9 bases and J by 2 bases; unmatched bases: 5. The CDR3 DNA reads as TGTGCCACCGAAACTAGCGGGTCCACAGATACGCAGTATTTT. Protein product: CATETSGSTDTQYF.

Only a few counts were recorded for this clonotype. The rearrangement links TRBV24-1 to TRBJ2-1, with D unclear. V was shortened by 5 bases and J by 10 bases, with 20 bases between the two germline ends. The germline V gene has CDR1 KGHDR and CDR2 SFDVKD. The CDR3 runs to 15 residues. The CDR3 nucleotides are TGTGCCACCAGTGGGCACTTTGGTAAATATACCGAGCAGTTCTTC. Its protein is CATSGHFGKYTEQFF.

V and J are TRBV6-1 and TRBJ1-1; 7 bases fit TRBD1. The CDR3 is made up of 10 amino acids. The ends lost 3 bases at V and 11 bases at J; junction bases unmatched: 0. Germline V CDR1 and CDR2: MNHNS, SASEGT. The chain's CDR3 is CASSDRGAFF. The CDR3 bases are TGTGCCAGCAGTGACAGGGGGGCTTTCTTT.

J is TRBJ2-5 and V is TRBV5-4; D is unresolved. V was clipped by 2 bases and J by 5 bases, with 28 bases between them. Germline lookup yields CDR1 SGHNT and CDR2 YYREEE (reference sequence). The CDR3 extends over 19 amino acids. CDR3 protein: CASSFDSVFRGRSWETQYF. The CDR3 nucleotides read TGTGCCAGCAGCTTTGATAGTGTGTTCAGAGGCCGTTCTTGGGAGACCCAGTACTTC.

This chain connects TRBV27 to TRBJ2-3; maybe TRBD2 (6 bases). Trimming took off 4 bases at V and 4 bases at J, with 24 bases between the two ends. The germline V gene has CDR1 MNHEY and CDR2 SMNVEV (reference sequence). The CDR3 consists of 18 residues. Written as DNA, the CDR3 is TGTGCCAGCAGTTCCAACCGGAGGGACGTGAGGTATTCAGATACGCAGTATTTT. This gives the protein CASSSNRRDVRYSDTQYF.

V gene TRBV25-1 combines with J gene TRBJ2-3, with D tentatively TRBD2 (5 bases). This CDR3 comprises 13 residues. CDR1 is MGHDK, CDR2 SYGVNS, per germline. The ends were cut back, 6 bases at V and 2 bases at J, with 9 bases in the middle. Here the CDR3 DNA reads TGTGCCAGCAGAGGGAGTTACACAGATACGCAGTATTTT. Amino acids: CASRGSYTDTQYF.